This record concerns one T cell receptor beta chain sequence. Antigen specificity is unknown. The CDR3 spans 15 residues. V lost 0 bases to trimming and J lost 4 bases, with 10 bases between them. Germline V gene sequence: CDR1 SGHRS, CDR2 YFSETQ. The protocol was immunoSEQ multiplex PCR, while the TCRdb copy is restricted to in-frame clones and leaves out a portion. Of some 33,000 clones in the sample, approximately 90% were seen once. These data originate in a study of neoadjuvant anti-PD-1 for oral cavity cancer. The wider study: Around day 43, patients without progression received a fourth nivolumab dose before surgery.

Study results and caveats: Each response group had just a few patients in TCR analyses.

The sequence came from a person aged 35-79 years with oral cavity squamous cell carcinoma. Specimen: PBMCs, collected before nivolumab (anti-PD-1) treatment. The chain couples TRBV5-1 to TRBJ1-4; D unclear. The CDR3 loop reads CASSLEGRSNEKLFF. The CDR3 DNA follows: TGCGCCAGCAGCTTGGAAGGGCGGAGTAATGAAAAACTGTTTTTT.